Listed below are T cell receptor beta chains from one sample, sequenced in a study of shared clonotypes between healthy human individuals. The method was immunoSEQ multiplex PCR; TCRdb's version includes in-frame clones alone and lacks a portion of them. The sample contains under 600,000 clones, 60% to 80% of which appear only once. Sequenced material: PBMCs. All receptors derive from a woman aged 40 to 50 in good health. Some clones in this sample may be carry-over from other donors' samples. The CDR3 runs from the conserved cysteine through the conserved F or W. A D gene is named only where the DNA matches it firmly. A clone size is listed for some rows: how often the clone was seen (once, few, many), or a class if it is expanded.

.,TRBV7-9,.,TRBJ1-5,TGTGCCAGCAGCTTACCGGTGGGGGCCCAGCATTTT,CASSLPVGAQHF
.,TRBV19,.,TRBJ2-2,TGTGCCAGTACCCCGGGGGTCCCGTGGACCGGGGAGCTGTTTTTT,CASTPGVPWTGELFF
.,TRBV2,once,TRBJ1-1,TGTGCCACCAACTCTAATGGTTTGAACACTGAAGCTTTCTTT,CATNSNGLNTEAFF
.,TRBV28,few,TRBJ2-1,TGTGCCAGCAGTTTCTACAGGGACGCCTACAATGAGCAGTTCTTC,CASSFYRDAYNEQFF
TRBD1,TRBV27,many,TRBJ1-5,TGTGCCAGCAGTCCCGACAGGGGGACTCGGCCCCAGCATTTT,CASSPDRGTRPQHF
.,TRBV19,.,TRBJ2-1,TGTGCCACGAAAGCGGTCTTATCCTACAATGAGCAGTTCTTC,CATKAVLSYNEQFF
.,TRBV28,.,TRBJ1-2,TGTGCCAGCAGTCAGACACGTTTTAATGGCTACACCTTC,CASSQTRFNGYTF
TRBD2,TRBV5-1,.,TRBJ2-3,TGCGCCAGCAGCTTGGCCGGACTAGCGGGAGGGCCGGGAGATACGCAGTATTTT,CASSLAGLAGGPGDTQYF
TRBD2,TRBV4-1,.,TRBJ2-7,TGCGCCAGCAGCCAAACCCCCACTAGCGGGTCAAGAGGAGAGCAGTACTTC,CASSQTPTSGSRGEQYF
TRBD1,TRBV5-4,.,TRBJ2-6,TGTGCCAGCAGCTTGGCCGACAGGGGTTGGGTCTCTGGGGCCAACGTCCTGACTTTC,CASSLADRGWVSGANVLTF
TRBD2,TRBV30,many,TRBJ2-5,TGTGCCTGGACTAGCGGGAGCTTTCAGGAGACCCAGTACTTC,CAWTSGSFQETQYF
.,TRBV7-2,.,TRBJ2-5,TGTGCCAGCAGCTTAGCGCCCGGCCGAGGTCCCCGGAGTTGGGAGACCCAGTACTTC,CASSLAPGRGPRSWETQYF
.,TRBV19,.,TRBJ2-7,TGTGCCAGTAGTTTCGACATCATAAGATCCTACGAGCAGTACTTC,CASSFDIIRSYEQYF